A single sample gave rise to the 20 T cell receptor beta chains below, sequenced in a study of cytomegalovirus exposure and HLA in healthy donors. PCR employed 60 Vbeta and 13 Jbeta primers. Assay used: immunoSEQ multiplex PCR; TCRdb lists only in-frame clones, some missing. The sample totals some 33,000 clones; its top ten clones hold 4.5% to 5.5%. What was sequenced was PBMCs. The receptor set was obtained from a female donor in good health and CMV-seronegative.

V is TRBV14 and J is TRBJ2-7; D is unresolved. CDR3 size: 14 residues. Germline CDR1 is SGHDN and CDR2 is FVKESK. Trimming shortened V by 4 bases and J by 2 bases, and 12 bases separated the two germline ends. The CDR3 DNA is TGTGCCAGCAGCCCTAGATACAATGCCTACGAGCAGTACTTC. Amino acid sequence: CASSPRYNAYEQYF.

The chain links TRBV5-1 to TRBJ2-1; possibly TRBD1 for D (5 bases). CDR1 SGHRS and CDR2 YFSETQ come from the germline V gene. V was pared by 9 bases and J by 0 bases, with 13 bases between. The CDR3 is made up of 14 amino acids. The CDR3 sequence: CATQQDHSYNEQFF. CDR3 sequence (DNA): TGCGCCACCCAACAGGACCACTCCTACAATGAGCAGTTCTTC.

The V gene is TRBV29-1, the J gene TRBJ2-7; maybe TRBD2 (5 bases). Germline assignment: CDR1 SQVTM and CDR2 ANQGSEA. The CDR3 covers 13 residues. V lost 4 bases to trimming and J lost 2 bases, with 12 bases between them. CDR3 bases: TGCAGCGTTGGAGGGATAAGTGCCTACGAGCAGTACTTC. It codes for CSVGGISAYEQYF.

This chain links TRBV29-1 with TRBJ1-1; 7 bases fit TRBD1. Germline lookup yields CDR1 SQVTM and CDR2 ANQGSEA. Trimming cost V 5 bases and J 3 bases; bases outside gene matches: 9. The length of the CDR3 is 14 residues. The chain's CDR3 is CSVSYRGIDTEAFF. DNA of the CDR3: TGCAGCGTTTCATACAGGGGAATTGACACTGAAGCTTTCTTT.

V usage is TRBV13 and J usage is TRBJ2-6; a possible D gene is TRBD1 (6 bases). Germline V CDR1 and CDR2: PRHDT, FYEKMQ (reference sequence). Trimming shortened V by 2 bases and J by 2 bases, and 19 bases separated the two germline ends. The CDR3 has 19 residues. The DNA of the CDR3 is TGTGCCAGCAGCTTATTCGGTGGCAGGGGTTTGGCTGGGGCCAACGTCCTGACTTTC. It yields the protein CASSLFGGRGLAGANVLTF.

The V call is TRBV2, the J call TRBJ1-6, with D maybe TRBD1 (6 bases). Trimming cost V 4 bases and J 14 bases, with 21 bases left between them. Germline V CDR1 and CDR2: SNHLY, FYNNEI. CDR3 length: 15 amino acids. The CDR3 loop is CASSGLGQSLRALHF. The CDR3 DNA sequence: TGTGCCAGCAGTGGCCTAGGACAGTCGTTGAGAGCCCTCCACTTT.

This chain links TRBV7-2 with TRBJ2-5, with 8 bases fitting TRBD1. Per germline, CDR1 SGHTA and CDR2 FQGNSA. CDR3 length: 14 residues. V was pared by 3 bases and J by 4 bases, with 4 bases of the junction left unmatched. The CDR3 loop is CASSFDRGPETQYF. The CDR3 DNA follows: TGTGCCAGCAGCTTTGACAGGGGCCCAGAGACCCAGTACTTC.

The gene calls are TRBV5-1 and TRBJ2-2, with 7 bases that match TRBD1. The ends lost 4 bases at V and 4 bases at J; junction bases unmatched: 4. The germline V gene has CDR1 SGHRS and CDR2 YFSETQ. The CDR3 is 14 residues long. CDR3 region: CASSPGQVTGELFF. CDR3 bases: TGCGCCAGCAGCCCCGGACAGGTCACCGGGGAGCTGTTTTTT. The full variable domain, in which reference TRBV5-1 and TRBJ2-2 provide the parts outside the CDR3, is KAGVTQTPRYLIKTRGQQVTLSCSPISGHRSVSWYQQTPGQGLQFLFEYFSETQRNKGNFPGRFSGRQFSNSRSEMNVSTLELGDSALYLCASSPGQVTGELFFGEGSRLTVL.

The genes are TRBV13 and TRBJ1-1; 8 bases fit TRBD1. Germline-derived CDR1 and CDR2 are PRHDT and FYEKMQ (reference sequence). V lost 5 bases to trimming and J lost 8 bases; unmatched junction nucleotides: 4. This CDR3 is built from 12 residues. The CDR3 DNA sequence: TGTGCCAGCAGCAAACGGACAGGGGAAGCTTTCTTT. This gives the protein CASSKRTGEAFF.

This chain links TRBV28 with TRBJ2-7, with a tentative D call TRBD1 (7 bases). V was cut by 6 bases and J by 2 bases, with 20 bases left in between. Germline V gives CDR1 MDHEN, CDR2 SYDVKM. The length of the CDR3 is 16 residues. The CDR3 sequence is CASSSTRQGPAYEQYF. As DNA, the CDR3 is TGTGCCAGCAGCTCGACTAGACAGGGACCTGCCTACGAGCAGTACTTC.

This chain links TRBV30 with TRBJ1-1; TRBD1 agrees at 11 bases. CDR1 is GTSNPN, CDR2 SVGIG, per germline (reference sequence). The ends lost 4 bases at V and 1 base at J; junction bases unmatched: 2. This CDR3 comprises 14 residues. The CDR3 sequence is CAWIGTGGNTEAFF. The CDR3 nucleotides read TGTGCCTGGATTGGGACAGGGGGGAACACTGAAGCTTTCTTT. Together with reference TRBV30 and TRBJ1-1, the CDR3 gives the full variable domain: SQTIHQWPATLVQPVGSPLSLECTVEGTSNPNLYWYRQAAGRGLQLLFYSVGIGQISSEVPQNLSASRPQDRQFILSSKKLLLSDSGFYLCAWIGTGGNTEAFFGQGTRLTVV.

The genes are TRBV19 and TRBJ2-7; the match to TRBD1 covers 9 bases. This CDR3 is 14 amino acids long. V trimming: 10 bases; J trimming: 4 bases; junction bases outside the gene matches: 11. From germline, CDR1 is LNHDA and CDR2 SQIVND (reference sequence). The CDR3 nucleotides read TGTGCCACCAAAGGACAGGGGATTCTGTACGAGCAGTACTTC. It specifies CATKGQGILYEQYF.

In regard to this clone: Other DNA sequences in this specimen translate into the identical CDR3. CDR3 sequence: CASSQGTGGPYEQYF. CDR3 nucleotide sequence: TGCGCCAGCAGCCAGGGGACAGGGGGTCCCTACGAGCAGTACTTC. V gene TRBV4-1 combines with J gene TRBJ2-7; 11 nucleotides agree with TRBD1. Germline V gives CDR1 MGHRA, CDR2 YSYEKL. The CDR3 totals 15 residues. Trimming cost V 3 bases and J 2 bases; bases outside gene matches: 3.

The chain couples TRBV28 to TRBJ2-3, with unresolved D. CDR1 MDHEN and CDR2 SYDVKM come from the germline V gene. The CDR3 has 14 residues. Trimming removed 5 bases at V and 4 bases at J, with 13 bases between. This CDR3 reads CASSVPIGADTQYF. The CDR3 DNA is TGTGCCAGCAGTGTACCGATAGGAGCAGATACGCAGTATTTT.

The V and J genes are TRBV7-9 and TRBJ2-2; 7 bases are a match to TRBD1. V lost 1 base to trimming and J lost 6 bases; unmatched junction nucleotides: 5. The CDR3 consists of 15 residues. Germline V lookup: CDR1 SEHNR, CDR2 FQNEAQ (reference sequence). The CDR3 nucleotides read TGTGCCAGCAGCTTAGGACAGGGAGAGGCCGGGGAGCTGTTTTTT. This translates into CASSLGQGEAGELFF.

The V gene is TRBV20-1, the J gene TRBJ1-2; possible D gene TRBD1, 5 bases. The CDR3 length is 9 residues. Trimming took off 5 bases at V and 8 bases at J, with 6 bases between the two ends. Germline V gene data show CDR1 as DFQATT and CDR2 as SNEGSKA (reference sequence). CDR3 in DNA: TGCAGTGCTCGGACAGGCTACACCTTC. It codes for CSARTGYTF.

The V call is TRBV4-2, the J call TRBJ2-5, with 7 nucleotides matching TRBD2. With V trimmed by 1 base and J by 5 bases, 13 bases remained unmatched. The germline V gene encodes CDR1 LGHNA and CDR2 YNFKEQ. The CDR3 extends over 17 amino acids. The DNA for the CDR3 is TGTGCCAGCAGCCAAGGGAACGGGGGGACTACTGGGGAGACCCAGTACTTC. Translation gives CASSQGNGGTTGETQYF.

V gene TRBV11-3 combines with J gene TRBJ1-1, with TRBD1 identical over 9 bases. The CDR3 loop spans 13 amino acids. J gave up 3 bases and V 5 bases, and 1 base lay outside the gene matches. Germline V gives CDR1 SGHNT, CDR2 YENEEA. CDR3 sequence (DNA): TGTGCCAGCAGCGACAGGGGGTACACTGAAGCTTTCTTT. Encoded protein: CASSDRGYTEAFF. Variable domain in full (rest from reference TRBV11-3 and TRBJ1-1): EAGVVQSPRYKIIEKKQPVAFWCNPISGHNTLYWYLQNLGQGPELLIRYENEEAVDDSQLPKDRFSAERLKGVDSTLKIQPAELGDSAVYLCASSDRGYTEAFFGQGTRLTVV.

DNA for the CDR3: TGCGCCAGCAGCCAAGAATTTAGCGAAGAGACCCAGTACTTC. It yields the protein CASSQEFSEETQYF. V and J are TRBV4-3 and TRBJ2-5; perhaps TRBD2 as D (5 bases). V lost 0 bases, J lost 3 bases, and 8 bases lay in between. The CDR3 extends over 14 amino acids. The germline gives CDR1 LGHNA, CDR2 YSLEER.

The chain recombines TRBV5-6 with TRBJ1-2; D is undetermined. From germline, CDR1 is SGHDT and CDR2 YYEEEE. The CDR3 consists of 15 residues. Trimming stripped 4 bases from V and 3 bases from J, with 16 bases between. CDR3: CASSRSGRADYGYTF. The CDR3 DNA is TGTGCCAGCAGCCGGAGCGGGAGAGCCGACTATGGCTACACCTTC.